This TCR beta chain is drawn from a study of control samples from healthy donors and cancer patients. Germline loops: CDR1 SQVTM, CDR2 ANQGSEA. Trimming took 3 bases from V and 6 from J, leaving 11 bases between them. This CDR3 has 12 amino acids. Sequencing was performed with immunoSEQ multiplex PCR; in TCRdb, only in-frame clones are kept and a portion is missing. The data contain around 140,000 clones, under 90% of them seen just once; the ten biggest clones take up 6% to 9.5%. This receptor was identified in a man aged 45 to 65 with head and neck cancer. Sequenced input: PBMCs. V gene TRBV29-1 combines with J gene TRBJ1-2; D gene unclear. CDR3 region: CSVDSQSDGYTF. Written as DNA, the CDR3 is TGCAGCGTTGATAGTCAAAGCGATGGCTACACCTTC.